Sequencing of this T cell receptor beta chain was carried out in a study of T cell changes during pregnancy in multiple sclerosis. The ends were cut back, 6 bases at V and 8 bases at J, with 14 bases in the middle. CDR3 length equals 13 residues. Per germline, CDR1 SGHVS and CDR2 FNYEAQ. Here immunoSEQ multiplex PCR was the method, and the copy in TCRdb shows in-frame clones only, minus some. Of around 96,000 clones detected, just under 95% appear once; the ten largest clones hold about 3.9%. This chain links TRBV7-6 with TRBJ2-1; D perhaps matches TRBD2 (5 bases). The sequences come from peripheral blood, collected in the first trimester of pregnancy. The clonotype originates from a female donor with multiple sclerosis, enrolled in a pregnancy study. The CDR3 sequence: CASSPHGSDEQFF. CDR3 nucleotide sequence: TGTGCCAGCAGTCCCCATGGGAGCGATGAGCAGTTCTTC.